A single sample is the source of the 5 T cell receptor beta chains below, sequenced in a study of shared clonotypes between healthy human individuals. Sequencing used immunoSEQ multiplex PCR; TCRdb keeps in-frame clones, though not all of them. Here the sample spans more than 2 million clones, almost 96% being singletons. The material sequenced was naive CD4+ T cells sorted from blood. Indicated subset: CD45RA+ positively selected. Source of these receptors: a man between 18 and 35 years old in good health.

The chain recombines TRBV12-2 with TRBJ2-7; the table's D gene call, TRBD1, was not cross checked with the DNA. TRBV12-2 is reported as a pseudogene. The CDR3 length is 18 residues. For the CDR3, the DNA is TGTGCAAGTCGCTTAGCGGTAAGGACAGGGCTAACCGCCTACGAGCAGTACTTC. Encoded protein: CASRLAVRTGLTAYEQYF.

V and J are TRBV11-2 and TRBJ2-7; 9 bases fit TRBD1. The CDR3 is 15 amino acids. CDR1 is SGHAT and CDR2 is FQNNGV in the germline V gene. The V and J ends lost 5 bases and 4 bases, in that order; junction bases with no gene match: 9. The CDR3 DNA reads TGTGCCAGCAGCATTAACAGGGGGCAACGTTACGAGCAGTACTTC. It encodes CASSINRGQRYEQYF.

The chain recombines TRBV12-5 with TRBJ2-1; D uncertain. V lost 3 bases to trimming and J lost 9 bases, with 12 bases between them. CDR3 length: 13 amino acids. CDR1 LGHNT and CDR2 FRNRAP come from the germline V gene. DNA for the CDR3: TGTGCTAGTGGTTTCTCTGGATCCAGTGAGCAGTTCTTC. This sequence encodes CASGFSGSSEQFF.

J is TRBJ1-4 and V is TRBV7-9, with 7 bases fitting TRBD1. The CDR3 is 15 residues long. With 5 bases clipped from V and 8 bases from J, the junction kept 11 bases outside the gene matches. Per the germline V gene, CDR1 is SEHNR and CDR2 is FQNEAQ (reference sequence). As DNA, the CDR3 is TGTGCCAGCAGCGGCCGACAGGGTAGAGAAGAAAAACTGTTTTTT. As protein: CASSGRQGREEKLFF.

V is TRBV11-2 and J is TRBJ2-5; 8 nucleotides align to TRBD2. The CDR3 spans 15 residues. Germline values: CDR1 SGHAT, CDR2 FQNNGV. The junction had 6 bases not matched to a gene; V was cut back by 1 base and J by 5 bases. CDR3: CASSLGLTGGETQYF. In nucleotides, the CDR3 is TGTGCCAGCAGCTTAGGATTGACGGGGGGGGAGACCCAGTACTTC.